Below are 20 T cell receptor beta chains sequenced from a single sample in a study of brain metastases from non-small cell lung cancer. Assay: immunoSEQ multiplex PCR; the TCRdb copy retains only in-frame clones and omits some. Of about 1,400 clones in the sample, around 86% were seen once. The sequencing sample was made of tumor-adjacent normal tissue. The receptors were gathered from a donor at least 40 years old with non-small cell lung cancer.

The rearrangement uses TRBV19 and TRBJ2-1; 9 bases are a match to TRBD2. Losses at the gene ends were 0 bases for V and 0 bases for J; bases not matched to a gene: 3. Germline CDR1 reads LNHDA; CDR2 reads SQIVND (reference sequence). The CDR3 extends over 17 amino acids. CDR3 protein: CASSIEGREGSYNEQFF. CDR3 sequence (DNA): TGTGCCAGTAGTATAGAAGGGCGGGAGGGCTCCTACAATGAGCAGTTCTTC.

Concerning this clone: At the DNA level, this CDR3 is encoded by other sequences in the same sample as well. This rearrangement joins TRBV6-5 to TRBJ2-6; no reliable D call. The germline V gene encodes CDR1 MNHEY and CDR2 SVGAGI. CDR3 length equals 14 residues. V lost 5 bases, J lost 0 bases, and 5 bases lay in between. The DNA for the CDR3 is TGTGCCAGCAGTACCAGCTCTGGGGCCAACGTCCTGACTTTC. Translated: CASSTSSGANVLTF.

This chain links TRBV24-1 with TRBJ2-5; no reliable D call. V shed 5 bases and J shed 5 bases, with 11 bases lying between them. This CDR3 has 13 residues. The germline CDR1 and CDR2 sequences are KGHDR and SFDVKD. CDR3 amino acids: CATSAGPWETQYF. The CDR3 region has the DNA TGTGCCACCAGTGCTGGGCCGTGGGAGACCCAGTACTTC.

The chain carries TRBV21-1 and TRBJ2-7; TRBD1 is the table's D call, not checked against the DNA. TRBV21-1 is listed as a pseudogene. This CDR3 contains 9 residues. The CDR3 spells CASHYEQYF. The DNA of the CDR3 is TGTGCCAGCCACTACGAGCAGTACTTC.

CDR3 coding DNA: TGCGCCAGCACCCGGGACGTGGGGGAAAAACTGTTTTTT. Amino acids: CASTRDVGEKLFF. This chain uses TRBV5-1 with TRBJ1-4; tentatively, D is TRBD1 (5 bases). Germline CDR1 SGHRS, CDR2 YFSETQ. CDR3 length: 13 amino acids. Trimming stripped 6 bases from V and 8 bases from J, with 14 bases between.

V and J are TRBV12-5 and TRBJ2-2, with unresolved D. CDR1 and CDR2 (germline): LGHNT, FRNRAP. CDR3 length: 13 amino acids. Trimming pared 1 base from V and 8 bases from J, leaving 8 bases between. In nucleotides, the CDR3 is TGTGCTAGTGGTTTGGACGGCTTAGGGGAGCTGTTTTTT. It encodes CASGLDGLGELFF.

The chain uses TRBV19 and TRBJ2-7; weak D call: TRBD2 (5 bases). Germline V lookup: CDR1 LNHDA, CDR2 SQIVND (reference sequence). The CDR3 length is 15 residues. Deletions cut 6 bases from V and 0 bases from J, with 15 bases between. Here the CDR3 DNA reads TGTGCCAGTAGCTCCGGGAAGATGAACTCCTACGAGCAGTACTTC. It codes for CASSSGKMNSYEQYF. Full variable domain (outside the CDR3, taken from reference TRBV19 and TRBJ2-7): DGGITQSPKYLFRKEGQNVTLSCEQNLNHDAMYWYRQDPGQGLRLIYYSQIVNDFQKGDIAEGYSVSREKKESFPLTVTSAQKNPTAFYLCASSSGKMNSYEQYFGPGTRLTVT.

V usage is TRBV30 and J usage is TRBJ1-6; no clear D gene. Trimming removed 6 bases from V and 10 bases from J, with 16 bases in between. Germline assignment: CDR1 GTSNPN and CDR2 SVGIG (reference sequence). The CDR3 sequence is 13 residues long. The CDR3 spells CACTLSGKSPLHF. DNA for the CDR3: TGTGCCTGCACCCTATCCGGAAAATCACCCCTCCACTTT.

The chain is built from TRBV15 and TRBJ1-5; D unclear. Germline V gene sequence: CDR1 LNHNV, CDR2 YYDKDF (reference sequence). The V end lost 3 bases, the J end lost 2 bases, and 14 bases lay between the germline ends. This CDR3 has 16 amino acids. The CDR3 reads CATSSFSALGNQPQHF. The CDR3, as DNA: TGTGCCACCAGCAGTTTTTCGGCGTTAGGCAATCAGCCCCAGCATTTT.

The rearrangement joins TRBV7-3 to TRBJ2-3, with D unclear. Germline CDR1 reads SGHTA; CDR2 reads FQGTGA. V was trimmed by 2 bases and J by 3 bases, leaving 9 bases between them. CDR3 length: 14 residues. The CDR3 loop is CASSLSLETDTQYF. In DNA form, the CDR3 reads TGTGCCAGCAGCTTATCCCTCGAAACAGATACGCAGTATTTT.

As for this clone: This CDR3 is also generated by other DNA sequences in the sample. The chain uses TRBV28 and TRBJ1-4; a weak D match, TRBD1 (5 bases). Trimming shortened V by 3 bases and J by 10 bases, and 15 bases separated the two germline ends. This CDR3 region has 14 residues. The germline CDR1 and CDR2 sequences are MDHEN and SYDVKM. This chain's CDR3 is CASSLEPTRGKLFF. As DNA, the CDR3 is TGTGCCAGCAGTTTGGAGCCGACGAGGGGAAAACTGTTTTTT.

The chain carries TRBV5-6 and TRBJ1-6, with unresolved D. The CDR3 contains 14 residues. Germline V gene lookup returns CDR1 SGHDT and CDR2 YYEEEE. V was trimmed by 0 bases and J by 5 bases, leaving 6 bases between them. The CDR3 region is CASSLEQNNSPLHF. The CDR3 nucleotides are TGTGCCAGCAGCTTGGAACAGAATAATTCACCCCTCCACTTT. The variable domain in full, completed from reference TRBV5-6 and TRBJ1-6, reads DAGVTQSPTHLIKTRGQQVTLRCSPKSGHDTVSWYQQALGQGPQFIFQYYEEEERQRGNFPDRFSGHQFPNYSSELNVNALLLGDSALYLCASSLEQNNSPLHFGNGTRLTVT.

The chain recombines TRBV12-3 or TRBV12-4 with TRBJ2-7, with D perhaps matching TRBD1 or TRBD2 (5 bases each). Trimming pared 5 bases from V and 7 bases from J, leaving 9 bases between. The length of the CDR3 is 11 residues. CDR3 sequence reads: CASSREGEQYF. As DNA, the CDR3 is TGTGCCAGCAGTCGAGAGGGGGAGCAGTACTTC.

This chain connects TRBV28 to TRBJ2-1, with D possibly matching TRBD2 (5 bases). V was cut by 5 bases and J by 3 bases, with 17 bases left in between. There are 16 residues in the CDR3. Germline V gives CDR1 MDHEN, CDR2 SYDVKM. CDR3 sequence reads: CASSPQPGLDYNEQFF. The CDR3 bases are TGTGCCAGCAGTCCCCAGCCGGGATTGGACTACAATGAGCAGTTCTTC.

The V and J genes are TRBV7-2 and TRBJ2-1; 11 nucleotides match TRBD2. Per the germline V gene, CDR1 is SGHTA and CDR2 is FQGNSA. The junction had 9 bases not matched to a gene; V was cut back by 5 bases and J by 6 bases. The CDR3 runs to 16 residues. The CDR3 DNA is TGTGCCAGCAGCGCTACTCTAGCGGGGGGTTTCAATGAGCAGTTCTTC. Protein sequence: CASSATLAGGFNEQFF.

J is TRBJ2-1 and V is TRBV10-1; 10 bases are shared with TRBD1. V lost 8 bases to trimming and J lost 12 bases; unmatched junction nucleotides: 7. Germline V gives CDR1 WNHNN, CDR2 SYGVQD (reference sequence). The CDR3 covers 12 residues. DNA for the CDR3: TGCGCCAGCGGGACAGGGGACTATGGGCAGTTCTTC. This gives the protein CASGTGDYGQFF.

The chain joins TRBV10-3 to TRBJ2-3; D not resolved. This CDR3 region has 15 residues. Germline lookup yields CDR1 ENHRY and CDR2 SYGVKD. DNA of the CDR3: TGTGCTACCACAAAGAGAGAAAAAGACACAGATACGCAGTATTTT. Its protein product is CATTKREKDTDTQYF.

The chain links TRBV3-1 (or the pseudogene TRBV3-2) to TRBJ1-2; D possibly corresponds to TRBD1 (5 bases). Trimming removed 5 bases from V and 5 bases from J, with 9 bases in between. The CDR3 has 12 residues. Germline values: CDR1 LGHDT, CDR2 YNNKEL (reference sequence). The CDR3 region is CASSVTGYGYTF. Here the CDR3 DNA reads TGTGCCAGCAGCGTCACAGGTTATGGCTACACCTTC.

The chain recombines TRBV7-2 with TRBJ2-5; 7 bases are shared with TRBD2. The CDR3 length is 14 residues. The germline gives CDR1 SGHTA, CDR2 FQGNSA. The V and J ends lost 4 bases and 2 bases, in that order; junction bases with no gene match: 4. The CDR3 DNA follows: TGTGCCAGCAGCTCCCCGGGGGGTCAAGAGACCCAGTACTTC. It specifies CASSSPGGQETQYF. Filled out from reference TRBV7-2 and TRBJ2-5, the complete variable domain reads GAGVSQSPSNKVTEKGKDVELRCDPISGHTALYWYRQSLGQGLEFLIYFQGNSAPDKSGLPSDRFSAERTGGSVSTLTIQRTQQEDSAVYLCASSSPGGQETQYFGPGTRLLVL.

This chain joins TRBV2 and TRBJ2-7; the match to TRBD1 covers 7 bases. The CDR3 contains 14 residues. With V trimmed by 8 bases and J by 2 bases, 9 bases remained unmatched. Germline V lookup: CDR1 SNHLY, CDR2 FYNNEI. Here the CDR3 reads CASDPDTGAYEQYF. The CDR3 coding sequence is TGTGCCAGCGACCCGGACACAGGGGCCTACGAGCAGTACTTC. The variable domain in full, completed from reference TRBV2 and TRBJ2-7, reads EPEVTQTPSHQVTQMGQEVILRCVPISNHLYFYWYRQILGQKVEFLVSFYNNEISEKSEIFDDQFSVERPDGSNFTLKIRSTKLEDSAMYFCASDPDTGAYEQYFGPGTRLTVT.